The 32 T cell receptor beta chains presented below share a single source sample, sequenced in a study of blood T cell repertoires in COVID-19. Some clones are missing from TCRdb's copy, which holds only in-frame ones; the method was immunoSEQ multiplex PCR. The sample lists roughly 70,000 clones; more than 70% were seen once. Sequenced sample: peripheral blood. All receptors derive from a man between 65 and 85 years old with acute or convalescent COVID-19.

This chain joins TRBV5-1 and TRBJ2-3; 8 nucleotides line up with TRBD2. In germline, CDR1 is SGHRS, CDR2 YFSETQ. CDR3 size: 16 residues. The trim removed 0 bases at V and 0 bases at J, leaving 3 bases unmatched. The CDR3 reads CASSLASGGSTDTQYF. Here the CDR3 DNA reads TGCGCCAGCAGCTTGGCCAGCGGGGGAAGCACAGATACGCAGTATTTT. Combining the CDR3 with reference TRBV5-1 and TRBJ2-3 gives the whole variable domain KAGVTQTPRYLIKTRGQQVTLSCSPISGHRSVSWYQQTPGQGLQFLFEYFSETQRNKGNFPGRFSGRQFSNSRSEMNVSTLELGDSALYLCASSLASGGSTDTQYFGPGTRLTVL.

CDR3 protein: CASSRQDGETQYF. The DNA for the CDR3 is TGTGCCAGCTCACGACAGGATGGAGAGACCCAGTACTTC. This chain links TRBV18 with TRBJ2-5; a possible D gene is TRBD1 (6 bases). Germline lookup yields CDR1 KGHSH and CDR2 LQKENI. The CDR3 is 13 residues long. V shed 4 bases and J shed 4 bases, with 10 bases lying between them.

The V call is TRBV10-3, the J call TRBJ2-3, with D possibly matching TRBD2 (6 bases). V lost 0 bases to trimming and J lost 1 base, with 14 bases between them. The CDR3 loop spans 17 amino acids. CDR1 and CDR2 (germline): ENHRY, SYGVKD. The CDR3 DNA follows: TGTGCCATCAGTGAGTCGGCGGGGCGTGGGGGCACAGATACGCAGTATTTT. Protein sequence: CAISESAGRGGTDTQYF.

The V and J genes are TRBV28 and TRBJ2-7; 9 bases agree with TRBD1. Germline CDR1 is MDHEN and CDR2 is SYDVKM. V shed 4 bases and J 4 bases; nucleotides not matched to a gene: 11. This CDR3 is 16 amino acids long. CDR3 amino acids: CASSSLTGGAPYEQYF. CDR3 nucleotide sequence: TGTGCCAGCAGTTCCCTTACAGGGGGCGCACCTTACGAGCAGTACTTC. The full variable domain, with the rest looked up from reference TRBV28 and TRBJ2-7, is DVKVTQSSRYLVKRTGEKVFLECVQDMDHENMFWYRQDPGLGLRLIYFSYDVKMKEKGDIPEGYSVSREKKERFSLILESASTNQTSMYLCASSSLTGGAPYEQYFGPGTRLTVT.

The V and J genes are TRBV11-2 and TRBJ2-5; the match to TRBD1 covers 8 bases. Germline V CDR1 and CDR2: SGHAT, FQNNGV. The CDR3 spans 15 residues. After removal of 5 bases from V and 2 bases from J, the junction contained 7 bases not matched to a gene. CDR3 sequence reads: CASSRRRGRQETQYF. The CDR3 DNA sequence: TGTGCCAGCAGCCGTCGCAGGGGGCGGCAAGAGACCCAGTACTTC.

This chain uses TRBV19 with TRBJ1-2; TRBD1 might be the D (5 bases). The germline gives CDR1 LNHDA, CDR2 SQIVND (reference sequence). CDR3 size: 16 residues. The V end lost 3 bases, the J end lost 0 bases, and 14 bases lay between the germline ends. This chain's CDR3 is CASSIGTRAANYGYTF. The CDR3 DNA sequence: TGTGCCAGTAGTATTGGGACTCGGGCAGCTAACTATGGCTACACCTTC.

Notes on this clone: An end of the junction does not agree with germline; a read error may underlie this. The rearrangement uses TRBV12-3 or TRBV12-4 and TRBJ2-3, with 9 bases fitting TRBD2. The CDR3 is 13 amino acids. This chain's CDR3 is CASSLGSLAGRLF. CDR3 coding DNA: TGTGCCAGCAGTTTGGGAAGCCTAGCGGGGCGACTATTT.

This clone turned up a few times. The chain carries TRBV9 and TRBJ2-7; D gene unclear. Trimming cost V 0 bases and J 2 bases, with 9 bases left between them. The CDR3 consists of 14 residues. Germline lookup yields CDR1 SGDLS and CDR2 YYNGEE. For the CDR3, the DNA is TGTGCCAGCAGCGTAGGCGGTCCTGCCTACGAGCAGTACTTC. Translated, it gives CASSVGGPAYEQYF.

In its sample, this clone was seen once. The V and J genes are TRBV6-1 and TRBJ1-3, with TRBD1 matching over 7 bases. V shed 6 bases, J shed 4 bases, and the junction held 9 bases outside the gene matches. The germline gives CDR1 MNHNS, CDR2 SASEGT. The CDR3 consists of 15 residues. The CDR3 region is CASRPQQGTGNTIYF. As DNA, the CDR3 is TGTGCCAGCAGGCCCCAACAGGGGACGGGAAACACCATATATTTT.

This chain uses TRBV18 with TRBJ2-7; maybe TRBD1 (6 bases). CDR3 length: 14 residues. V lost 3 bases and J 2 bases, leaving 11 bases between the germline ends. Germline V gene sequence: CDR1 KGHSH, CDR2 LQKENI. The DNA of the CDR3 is TGTGCCAGCTCACCCGGGACACCGCCCTACGAGCAGTACTTC. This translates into CASSPGTPPYEQYF.

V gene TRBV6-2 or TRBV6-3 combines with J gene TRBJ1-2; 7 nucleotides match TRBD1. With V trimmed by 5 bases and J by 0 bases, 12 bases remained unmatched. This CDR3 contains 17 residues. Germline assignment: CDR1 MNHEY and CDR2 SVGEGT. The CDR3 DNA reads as TGTGCCAGCAGTCACGGGACAGATGAGTTTCCTAACTATGGCTACACCTTC. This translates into CASSHGTDEFPNYGYTF.

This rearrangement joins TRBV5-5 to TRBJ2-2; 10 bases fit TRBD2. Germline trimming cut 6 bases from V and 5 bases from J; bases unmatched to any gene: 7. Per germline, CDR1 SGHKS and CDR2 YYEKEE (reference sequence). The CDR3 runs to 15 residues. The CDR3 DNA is TGTGCCAGCACCATTCGGACTAGCGGTACCGGGGAGCTGTTTTTT. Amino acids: CASTIRTSGTGELFF.

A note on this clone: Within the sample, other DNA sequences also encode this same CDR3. The CDR3 bases are TGTGCCAGCAGCCCCTCCAACACCGGGGAGCTGTTTTTT. Protein product: CASSPSNTGELFF. The chain links TRBV12-3 or TRBV12-4 to TRBJ2-2; D remains ambiguous. The CDR3 is made up of 13 amino acids. Trimming took off 6 bases at V and 2 bases at J, with 7 bases between the two ends.

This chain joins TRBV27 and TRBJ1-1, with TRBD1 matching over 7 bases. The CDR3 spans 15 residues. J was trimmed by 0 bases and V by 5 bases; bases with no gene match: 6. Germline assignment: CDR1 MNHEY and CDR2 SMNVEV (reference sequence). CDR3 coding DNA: TGTGCCAGCAGTCCACGACAGGGTGTGAACACTGAAGCTTTCTTT. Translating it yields CASSPRQGVNTEAFF.

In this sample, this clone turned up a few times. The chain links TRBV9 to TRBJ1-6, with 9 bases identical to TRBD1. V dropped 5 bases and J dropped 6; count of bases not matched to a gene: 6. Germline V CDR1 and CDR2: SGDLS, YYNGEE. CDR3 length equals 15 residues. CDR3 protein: CASRAGTGSNSPLHF. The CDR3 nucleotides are TGTGCCAGCAGAGCAGGGACAGGGTCTAATTCACCCCTCCACTTT.

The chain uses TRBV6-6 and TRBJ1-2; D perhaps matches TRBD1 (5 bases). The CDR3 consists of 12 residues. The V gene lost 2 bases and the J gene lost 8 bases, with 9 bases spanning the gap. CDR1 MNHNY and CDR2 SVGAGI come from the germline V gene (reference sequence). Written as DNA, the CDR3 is TGTGCCAGCAGTTACGACGGGGGAGGCTACACCTTC. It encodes CASSYDGGGYTF.

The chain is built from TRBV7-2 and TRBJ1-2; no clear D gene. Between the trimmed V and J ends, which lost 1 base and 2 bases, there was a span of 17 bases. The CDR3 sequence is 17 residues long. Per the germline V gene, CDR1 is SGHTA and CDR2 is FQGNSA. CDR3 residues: CASSLGGGRGKNYGYTF. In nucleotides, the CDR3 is TGTGCCAGCAGCTTAGGAGGAGGGCGCGGGAAGAACTATGGCTACACCTTC.

CDR3 sequence reads: CASSQDTRSRTGPNTEAFF. For the CDR3, the DNA is TGCGCCAGCAGCCAAGATACCCGCTCCCGGACAGGACCGAACACTGAAGCTTTCTTT. V and J are TRBV4-1 and TRBJ1-1, with TRBD1 identical over 7 bases. V trimming: 0 bases; J trimming: 1 base; junction bases outside the gene matches: 14. CDR1 is MGHRA, CDR2 YSYEKL, per germline. The CDR3 consists of 19 residues.

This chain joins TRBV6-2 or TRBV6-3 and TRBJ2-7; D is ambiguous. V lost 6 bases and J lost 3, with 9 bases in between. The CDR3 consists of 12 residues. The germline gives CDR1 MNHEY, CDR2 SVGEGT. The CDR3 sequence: CASSLPFYEQYF. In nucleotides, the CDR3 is TGTGCCAGCAGCCTCCCGTTCTACGAGCAGTACTTC.

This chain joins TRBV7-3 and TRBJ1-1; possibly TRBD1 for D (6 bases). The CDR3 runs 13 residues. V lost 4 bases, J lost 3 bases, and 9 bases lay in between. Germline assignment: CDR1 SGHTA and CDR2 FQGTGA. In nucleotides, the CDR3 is TGTGCCAGCAGCTCGGACAGTTACACTGAAGCTTTCTTT. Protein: CASSSDSYTEAFF.

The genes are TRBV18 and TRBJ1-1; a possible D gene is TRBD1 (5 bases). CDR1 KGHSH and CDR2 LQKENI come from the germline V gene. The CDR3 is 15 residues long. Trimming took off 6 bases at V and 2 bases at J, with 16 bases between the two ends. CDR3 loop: CASSQGGPANTEAFF. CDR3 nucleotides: TGTGCCAGCTCTCAGGGAGGGCCCGCAAACACTGAAGCTTTCTTT.

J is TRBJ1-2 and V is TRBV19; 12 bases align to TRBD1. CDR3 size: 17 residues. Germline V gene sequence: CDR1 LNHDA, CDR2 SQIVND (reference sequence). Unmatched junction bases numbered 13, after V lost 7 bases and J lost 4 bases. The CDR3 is CASKTGTGGLGTYGYTF. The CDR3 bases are TGTGCCAGTAAGACGGGGACAGGGGGCTTGGGAACCTATGGCTACACCTTC. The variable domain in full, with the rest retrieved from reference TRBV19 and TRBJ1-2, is DGGITQSPKYLFRKEGQNVTLSCEQNLNHDAMYWYRQDPGQGLRLIYYSQIVNDFQKGDIAEGYSVSREKKESFPLTVTSAQKNPTAFYLCASKTGTGGLGTYGYTFGSGTRLTVV.

In DNA, the CDR3 is TGTGCCAGTAGTGAAGGGGGCCCAGACTATAATTCACCCCTCCACTTT. It translates to CASSEGGPDYNSPLHF. The gene calls are TRBV19 and TRBJ1-6; TRBD1 agrees at 7 bases. Unmatched junction bases numbered 7, after V lost 5 bases and J lost 3 bases. This CDR3 has 16 residues. Germline CDR1 is LNHDA and CDR2 is SQIVND (reference sequence).

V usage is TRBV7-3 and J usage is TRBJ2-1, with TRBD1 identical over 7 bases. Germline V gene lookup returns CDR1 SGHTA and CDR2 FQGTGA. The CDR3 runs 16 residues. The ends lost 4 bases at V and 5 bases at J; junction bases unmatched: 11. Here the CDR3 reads CASSSLRKDRHNEQFF. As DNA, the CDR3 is TGTGCCAGCAGCTCCCTACGAAAGGACAGGCACAATGAGCAGTTCTTC.

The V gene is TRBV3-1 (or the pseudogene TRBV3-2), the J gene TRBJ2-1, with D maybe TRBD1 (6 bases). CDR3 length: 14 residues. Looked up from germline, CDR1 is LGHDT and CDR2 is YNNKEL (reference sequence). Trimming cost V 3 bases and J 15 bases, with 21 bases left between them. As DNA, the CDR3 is TGTGCCAGCAGCCACAGGGGCCTAGATCACCCGGGGTTCTTC. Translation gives CASSHRGLDHPGFF.

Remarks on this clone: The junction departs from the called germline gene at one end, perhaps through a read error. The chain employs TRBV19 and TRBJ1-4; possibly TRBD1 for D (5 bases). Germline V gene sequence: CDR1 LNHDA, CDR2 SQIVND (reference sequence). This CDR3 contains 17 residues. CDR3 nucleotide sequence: TGTGCCAGTAGTATAGATCGATTCAGGGCGGCTAATGAAAAACTGCTTTTT. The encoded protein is CASSIDRFRAANEKLLF.

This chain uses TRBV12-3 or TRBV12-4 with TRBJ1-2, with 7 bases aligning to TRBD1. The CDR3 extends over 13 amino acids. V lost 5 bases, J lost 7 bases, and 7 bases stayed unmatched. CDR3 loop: CASSPTGVRGYTF. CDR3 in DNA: TGTGCCAGCAGTCCCACAGGGGTGCGTGGCTACACCTTC.

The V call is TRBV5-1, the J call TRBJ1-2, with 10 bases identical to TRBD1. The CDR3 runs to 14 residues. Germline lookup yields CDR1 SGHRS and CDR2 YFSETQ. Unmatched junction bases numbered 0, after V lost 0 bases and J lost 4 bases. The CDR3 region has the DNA TGCGCCAGCAGCTTGGGACAGGGGGCCTATGGCTACACCTTC. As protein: CASSLGQGAYGYTF.

The CDR3 region is CASSPGTSGGGPGELFF. In DNA, the CDR3 is TGTGCCAGCAGCCCTGGGACTAGCGGGGGGGGACCCGGGGAGCTGTTTTTT. This chain connects TRBV7-3 to TRBJ2-2, with TRBD2 matching over 16 bases. Germline assignment: CDR1 SGHTA and CDR2 FQGTGA. Trimming took 5 bases from V and 6 from J; bases not matched to a gene: 6. The CDR3 spans 17 residues.

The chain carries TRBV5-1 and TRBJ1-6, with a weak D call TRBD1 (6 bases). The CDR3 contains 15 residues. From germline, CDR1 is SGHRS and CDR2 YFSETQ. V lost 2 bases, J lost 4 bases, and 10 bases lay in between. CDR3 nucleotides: TGCGCCAGCAGCTTACCGACAGGTTATAATTCACCCCTCCACTTT. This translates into CASSLPTGYNSPLHF.

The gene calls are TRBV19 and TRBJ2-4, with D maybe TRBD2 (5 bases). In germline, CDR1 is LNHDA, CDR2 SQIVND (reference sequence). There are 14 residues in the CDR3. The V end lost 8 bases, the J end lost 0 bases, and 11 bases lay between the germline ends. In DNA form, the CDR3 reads TGTGCCAGTCGAGCGGATCTAGCCAAAAACATTCAGTACTTC. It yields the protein CASRADLAKNIQYF.

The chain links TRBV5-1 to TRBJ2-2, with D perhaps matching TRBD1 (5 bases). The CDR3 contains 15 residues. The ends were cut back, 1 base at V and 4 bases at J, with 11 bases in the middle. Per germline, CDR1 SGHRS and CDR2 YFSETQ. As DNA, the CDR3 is TGCGCCAGCAGCTTGACAGGTTTATCCACCGGGGAGCTGTTTTTT. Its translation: CASSLTGLSTGELFF. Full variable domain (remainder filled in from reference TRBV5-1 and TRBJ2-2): KAGVTQTPRYLIKTRGQQVTLSCSPISGHRSVSWYQQTPGQGLQFLFEYFSETQRNKGNFPGRFSGRQFSNSRSEMNVSTLELGDSALYLCASSLTGLSTGELFFGEGSRLTVL.